A single T cell receptor beta chain is shown here with its context. This clonotype has more than one count but fewer than ten. Its antigen is not yet known. Nothing much larger sits one base from this clone, and base qualities are not available. Library method: 5' RACE. The listed sequencing device is NextSeq 500. Unique molecular identifiers were attached to individual cDNA molecules in the TCR library protocol so that sequencing error and PCR bias could be corrected. Sequencing covered both TCR alpha and beta chains, and within each sample the abundances of alpha and beta sequences were tightly co-correlated. Regarding the original processing steps: V gene, J gene and CDR3 annotation of TCR sequences was performed with Decombinator V4. Expanded TCRs were defined as changing significantly between any two time points under a Poisson model with p below 0.0001. Abundances of TCRs were expressed as counts per million after normalisation to the total number of TCRs sequenced in each sample. TRAV1-2 paired with TRAJ12, TRAJ20 or TRAJ33 defined MAIT TCRs, while TRAV10 paired with TRAJ18 defined iNKT TCRs. A search of VDJdb, accessed on 1 November 2021, was run for TCRs annotated to CMV, EBV and SARS-CoV-2, with TCRs annotated for multiple antigens excluded. TCRdb trimmed public reads at Q25 via fastp, called clones via MiXCR and kept in-frame beta chains. Under each unique CDR3 protein, matching rows form one entry showing the most common genes and DNA. In this record, the V and J calls reflect TCRdb's handling and not the investigators' own analysis. The table for this sample lists roughly 50,000 distinct CDR3 sequences; 8.5% to 10% of them were counted only once. The ten largest account for almost 8.5% of the sample.

The data are from a study of early T cells in non-severe SARS-CoV-2 infection (dated by TCRdb to the early 2020s). Turning to the overall study: TCR sequencing used bulk RNA from unsorted whole blood, so alpha and beta chains could not be paired. Results the study describes overall, beyond this receptor: VDJdb matching was skewed toward anti-spike CD8 responses and likely underestimated virus-specific expansions by missing private and CD4 specificities.

Reading from cysteine to phenylalanine, the CDR3 counts 18 amino acids. The entry retains the CDR3 DNA only, 54 bases that are in frame from base 1. The CDR1 and CDR2 encoded by the germline V gene are MGHRA and YSYEKL. V loses 4 bases at its end and J loses 0 bases; junction bases beyond the gene matches: 6. The study was a case-control design nested within a healthcare worker cohort in London, UK, with weekly nasopharyngeal swab PCR tests and blood sampling. Healthcare workers were recruited during the week of the UK lockdown, between 23 and 31 March 2020, and followed weekly for up to roughly 15 weeks.

This clonotype was obtained from an adult who was a healthcare worker with PCR-confirmed SARS-CoV-2 infection or an uninfected control (not recorded which). Material: whole blood. Recombination connected TRBV4-1 to TRBJ2-2, and 12 junctional nucleotides match TRBD2. The DNA sequence reads TGCGCCAGCAGCCGTACTAGCGGGAGGACCGCGAACACCGGGGAGCTGTTTTTT. It translates to CASSRTSGRTANTGELFF.